The sample holds a few counts of the clone carrying this TCR beta chain. Each CDR3 protein is one row after TCRdb ran MiXCR on the 5' RACE reads. In the table there are about 270,000 distinct CDR3 sequences, 18% of which are singletons. The data belong to a study of T-cell memory formation after mild COVID-19. V was pared by 7 bases and J by 9 bases, with 18 bases between. The CDR3 runs 12 residues. Germline V gene sequence: CDR1 SQVTM, CDR2 ANQGSEA. Sequenced material: PBMCs or a T cell subset sorted from them (not recorded which). This sequence originates from a man aged 18-30 years who had mild COVID-19 (a few samples of this study predate the infection). Cell type and time point are not known. The chain has TRBV29-1 and TRBJ1-2; D not resolved. CDR3 in DNA: TGCAGCGCCCTACCCGCTGGCGGTAGCTACACCTTC. It yields the protein CSALPAGGSYTF.